This T cell receptor (beta chain) was found in a study of cytomegalovirus exposure and HLA in healthy donors. This CDR3 spans 17 amino acids. The germline gives CDR1 LNHDA, CDR2 SQIVND (reference sequence). J lost 0 bases, V lost 4 bases, and 8 bases had no gene match. Primers: 60 Vbeta forward and 13 Jbeta reverse. Some clones are missing from TCRdb's copy, which holds only in-frame ones; the method was immunoSEQ multiplex PCR. This table lists more than 100,000 clones. The source of this sequence is a woman aged 40 to 49 in good health and CMV-seronegative. The specimen was PBMCs. This chain joins TRBV19 and TRBJ2-2; 7 nucleotides agree with TRBD1. DNA for the CDR3: TGTGCCAGTAGTAAAATCGGGACAGCTACGAACACCGGGGAGCTGTTTTTT. Translated: CASSKIGTATNTGELFF.